These 19 T cell receptor beta chains were all obtained from the same sample, sequenced in a study of control samples from healthy donors and cancer patients. Measured with immunoSEQ multiplex PCR; TCRdb has only the in-frame clones, and not every one. The sample carries roughly 100,000 clones, about 90% recorded once. Sequencing was carried out using blood. The receptors were sampled from a woman aged 18-29 years in good health.

The J gene is TRBJ2-7, the V gene TRBV4-1; D is unresolved. V was pared by 4 bases and J by 4 bases, with 23 bases between. The CDR3 runs to 17 residues. In germline, CDR1 is MGHRA, CDR2 YSYEKL. CDR3 DNA sequence: TGCGCCAGCAGCCGAGGCCCTGGGGTGTCCCCCAGATACGAGCAGTACTTC. Residues: CASSRGPGVSPRYEQYF.

The CDR3, as DNA: TGTGCCAGCAGTTACAAGTGGCGGGAGGTGGATACGCAGTATTTT. Translated, it gives CASSYKWREVDTQYF. This chain links TRBV6-5 with TRBJ2-3; 8 nucleotides align to TRBD2. The CDR3 spans 15 residues. V dropped 2 bases and J dropped 6; count of bases not matched to a gene: 7. The germline gives CDR1 MNHEY, CDR2 SVGAGI.

The J gene is TRBJ1-6, the V gene TRBV19; D gene ambiguous. V was trimmed by 4 bases and J by 11 bases, leaving 15 bases between them. This CDR3 is built from 14 residues. The germline CDR1 and CDR2 sequences are LNHDA and SQIVND (reference sequence). CDR3 nucleotides: TGTGCCAGTAGTAGAAAAGGGCCCGAGGCACCCCTCCACTTT. Amino acid sequence: CASSRKGPEAPLHF.

The chain carries TRBV29-1 and TRBJ2-1; the D is unclear. Trimming cost V 4 bases and J 4 bases, with 5 bases left between them. This CDR3 spans 11 amino acids. The germline V gene encodes CDR1 SQVTM and CDR2 ANQGSEA. DNA for the CDR3: TGCAGCGTTGTCAGTTACAATGAGCAGTTCTTC. Encoded protein: CSVVSYNEQFF.

The rearrangement uses TRBV27 and TRBJ2-7, with D perhaps TRBD2 (5 bases). Germline V gene lookup returns CDR1 MNHEY and CDR2 SMNVEV (reference sequence). Trimming removed 3 bases from V and 4 bases from J, with 13 bases in between. This CDR3 is 14 amino acids long. CDR3 region: CASSFTIRGYEQYF. As DNA, the CDR3 is TGTGCCAGCAGTTTTACCATTCGGGGTTACGAGCAGTACTTC.

The genes are TRBV4-1 and TRBJ1-1, with D uncertain. Germline values: CDR1 MGHRA, CDR2 YSYEKL. The V end lost 0 bases, the J end lost 2 bases, and 10 bases lay between the germline ends. The CDR3 has 15 amino acids. CDR3 loop: CASSQDSQLNTEAFF. The DNA of the CDR3 is TGCGCCAGCAGCCAAGATTCCCAGCTTAACACTGAAGCTTTCTTT.

The V call is TRBV19, the J call TRBJ1-4, with D uncertain. Trimming pared 1 base from V and 10 bases from J, leaving 16 bases between. Germline CDR1 is LNHDA and CDR2 is SQIVND (reference sequence). This CDR3 spans 15 amino acids. Here the CDR3 reads CASSIGGGLSGKLFF. Written as DNA, the CDR3 is TGTGCCAGTAGTATAGGTGGAGGACTCAGCGGAAAACTGTTTTTT.

This clone was found a few times. This chain joins TRBV10-1 and TRBJ1-2; D gene uncertain. The CDR3 is 13 residues long. Germline assignment: CDR1 WNHNN and CDR2 SYGVQD (reference sequence). The V end was cut by 2 bases, the J end by 4 bases, with 8 bases between. CDR3 coding DNA: TGCGCCAGCAGTGAGGAGGGTGGCTATGGCTACACCTTC. It codes for CASSEEGGYGYTF.

The V gene is TRBV7-6, the J gene TRBJ2-7, with 8 nucleotides matching TRBD1. Germline CDR1 and CDR2: SGHVS and FNYEAQ. V shed 4 bases and J 3 bases; nucleotides not matched to a gene: 14. This CDR3 contains 17 residues. CDR3 coding DNA: TGTGCCAGCAGCTCTGGACAGGGTCGTCGGCCGTTCTACGAGCAGTACTTC. Encoded protein: CASSSGQGRRPFYEQYF.

The chain has TRBV12-3 or TRBV12-4 and TRBJ2-4, with no clear D. V was cut by 3 bases and J by 7 bases, with 10 bases left in between. The CDR3 extends over 13 amino acids. The CDR3 nucleotides read TGTGCCAGCAGTTTTTCGATCGAGAACATTCAGTACTTC. This gives the protein CASSFSIENIQYF.

The rearrangement joins TRBV5-1 to TRBJ2-3, with TRBD1 identical over 10 bases. J gave up 1 base and V 2 bases, and 4 bases lay outside the gene matches. Germline values: CDR1 SGHRS, CDR2 YFSETQ. The CDR3 runs 16 residues. In nucleotides, the CDR3 is TGCGCCAGCAGCTTCTCGACAGGGGGCCGCACAGATACGCAGTATTTT. Encoded protein: CASSFSTGGRTDTQYF.

V is TRBV6-1 and J is TRBJ1-3; TRBD1 agrees at 8 bases. V lost 2 bases to trimming and J lost 7 bases; unmatched junction nucleotides: 4. The CDR3 extends over 14 amino acids. Germline V gives CDR1 MNHNS, CDR2 SASEGT. The CDR3 DNA is TGTGCCAGCAGTGAATCAGGGGGCAGGAACACCATATATTTT. This codes for CASSESGGRNTIYF.

The chain couples TRBV9 to TRBJ2-7, with D possibly matching TRBD2 (6 bases). The CDR3 is 15 residues long. The V gene's germline CDR1 is SGDLS and CDR2 YYNGEE. V was trimmed by 0 bases and J by 2 bases, leaving 12 bases between them. As DNA, the CDR3 is TGTGCCAGCAGCGTAGGTAATGCGGGAACCTACGAGCAGTACTTC. Translated: CASSVGNAGTYEQYF.

The rearrangement uses TRBV9 and TRBJ1-2; D not certain. Germline lookup yields CDR1 SGDLS and CDR2 YYNGEE. CDR3 size: 15 residues. The V gene lost 0 bases and the J gene lost 5 bases, with 14 bases spanning the gap. The CDR3 nucleotides read TGTGCCAGCAGCGTAGAGGGCCGCCAACATTATGGCTACACCTTC. Translation gives CASSVEGRQHYGYTF.

CDR3 nucleotide sequence: TGCGCCAGCAGCCAAGAACCCGGTGGCAAACCTTATGGCTACACCTTC. This sequence encodes CASSQEPGGKPYGYTF. The rearrangement joins TRBV4-3 to TRBJ1-2, with D uncertain. The V end was cut by 0 bases, the J end by 5 bases, with 16 bases between. Germline assignment: CDR1 LGHNA and CDR2 YSLEER. The CDR3 spans 16 residues.

In nucleotides, the CDR3 is TGTGCCAGCAGCCCAATTCTCTACGAGCAGTACTTC. Translating it yields CASSPILYEQYF. The chain combines TRBV7-3 with TRBJ2-7; D is unclear. The CDR3 spans 12 residues. The germline V gene encodes CDR1 SGHTA and CDR2 FQGTGA. V was pared by 5 bases and J by 3 bases, with 8 bases between.

The V and J genes are TRBV6-5 and TRBJ2-7; no definite D call. Trimming removed 6 bases from V and 1 base from J, with 16 bases in between. The CDR3 extends over 15 amino acids. Germline-derived CDR1 and CDR2 are MNHEY and SVGAGI. The CDR3 DNA sequence: TGTGCCAGCAGCTTCACAGAGTTAACTTCCTACGAGCAGTACTTC. It yields the protein CASSFTELTSYEQYF.

The chain joins TRBV7-2 to TRBJ2-1; TRBD2 matches at 14 bases. J lost 1 base, V lost 7 bases, and 9 bases had no gene match. CDR1 and CDR2 (germline): SGHTA, FQGNSA. The CDR3 spans 18 residues. CDR3 nucleotide sequence: TGTGCCAGCACCCTCGGACTAGCGGGAGGCTCTTCCTACAATGAGCAGTTCTTC. Translating gives CASTLGLAGGSSYNEQFF.

The chain recombines TRBV7-9 with TRBJ1-1, with TRBD1 identical over 8 bases. V lost 8 bases and J lost 0; bases outside the gene matches: 8. The germline V gene has CDR1 SEHNR and CDR2 FQNEAQ (reference sequence). This CDR3 comprises 15 residues. The CDR3 sequence: CASGVQGALNTEAFF. CDR3 nucleotide sequence: TGTGCCAGCGGCGTCCAGGGGGCCTTGAACACTGAAGCTTTCTTT. Together with reference TRBV7-9 and TRBJ1-1, the CDR3 gives the full variable domain: DTGVSQNPRHKITKRGQNVTFRCDPISEHNRLYWYRQTLGQGPEFLTYFQNEAQLEKSRLLSDRFSAERPKGSFSTLEIQRTEQGDSAMYLCASGVQGALNTEAFFGQGTRLTVV.